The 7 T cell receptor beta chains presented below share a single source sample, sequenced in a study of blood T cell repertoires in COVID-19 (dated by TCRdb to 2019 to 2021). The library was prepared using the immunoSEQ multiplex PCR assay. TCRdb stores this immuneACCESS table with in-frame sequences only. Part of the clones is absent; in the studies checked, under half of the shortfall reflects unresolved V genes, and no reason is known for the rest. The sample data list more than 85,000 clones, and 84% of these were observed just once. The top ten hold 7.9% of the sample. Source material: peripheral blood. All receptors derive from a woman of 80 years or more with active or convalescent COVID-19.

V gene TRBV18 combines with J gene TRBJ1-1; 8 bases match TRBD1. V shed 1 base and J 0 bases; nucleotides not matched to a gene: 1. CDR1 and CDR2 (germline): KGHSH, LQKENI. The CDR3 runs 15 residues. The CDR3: CASSPRTGLNTEAFF. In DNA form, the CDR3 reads TGTGCCAGCTCACCACGGACAGGGTTGAACACTGAAGCTTTCTTT.

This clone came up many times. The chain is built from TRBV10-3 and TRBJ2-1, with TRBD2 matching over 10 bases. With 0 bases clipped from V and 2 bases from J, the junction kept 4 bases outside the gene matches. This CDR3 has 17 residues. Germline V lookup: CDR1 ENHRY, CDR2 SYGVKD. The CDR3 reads CAISESNLAGAYNEQFF. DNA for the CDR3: TGTGCCATCAGTGAGTCGAACCTAGCGGGAGCCTACAATGAGCAGTTCTTC.

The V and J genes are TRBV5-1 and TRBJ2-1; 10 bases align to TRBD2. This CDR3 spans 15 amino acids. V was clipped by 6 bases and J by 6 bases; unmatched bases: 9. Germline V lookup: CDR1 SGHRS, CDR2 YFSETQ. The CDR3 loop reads CASTPSGRALNEQFF. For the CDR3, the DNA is TGCGCCAGCACTCCAAGCGGGAGGGCCCTCAATGAGCAGTTCTTC.

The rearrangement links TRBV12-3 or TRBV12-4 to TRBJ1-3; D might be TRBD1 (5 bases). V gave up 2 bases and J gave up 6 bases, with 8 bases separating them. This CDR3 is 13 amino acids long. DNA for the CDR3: TGTGCCAGCAGTTTACCAGGGCCAAACACCATATATTTT. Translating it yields CASSLPGPNTIYF.

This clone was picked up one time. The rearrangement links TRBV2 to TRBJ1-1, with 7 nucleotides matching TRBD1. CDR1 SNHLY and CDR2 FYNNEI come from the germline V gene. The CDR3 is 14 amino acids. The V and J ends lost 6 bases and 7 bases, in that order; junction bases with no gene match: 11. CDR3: CASSVKTGWSEAFF. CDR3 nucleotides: TGTGCCAGCAGCGTAAAGACAGGGTGGAGTGAAGCTTTCTTT.

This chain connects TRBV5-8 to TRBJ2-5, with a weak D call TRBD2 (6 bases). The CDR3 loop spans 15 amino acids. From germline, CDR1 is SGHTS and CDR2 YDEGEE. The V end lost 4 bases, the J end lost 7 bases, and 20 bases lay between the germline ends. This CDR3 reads CASSEVGTRAVTQYF. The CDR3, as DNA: TGTGCCAGCAGCGAAGTCGGGACTCGTGCCGTGACCCAGTACTTC.

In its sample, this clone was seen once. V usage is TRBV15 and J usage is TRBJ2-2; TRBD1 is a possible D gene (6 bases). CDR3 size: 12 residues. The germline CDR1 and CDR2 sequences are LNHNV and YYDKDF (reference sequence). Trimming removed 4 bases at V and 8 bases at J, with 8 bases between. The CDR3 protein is CATSTQGGELFF. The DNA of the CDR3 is TGTGCCACCAGCACCCAGGGGGGGGAGCTGTTTTTT.